Listed here are 19 T cell receptor beta chains from one sample, sequenced in a study of T cell responses to AZD1222 COVID-19 vaccine. Produced via immunoSEQ multiplex PCR; TCRdb's table is partial and in-frame only. The profile shows 150,000 to 200,000 clones, approximately 91% of them singletons. This sample comprised peripheral blood, obtained on day 0 of AZD1222 vaccination. These receptors were collected from an adult in good health.

The chain employs TRBV9 and TRBJ1-2; D uncertain. The germline V gene has CDR1 SGDLS and CDR2 YYNGEE. The CDR3 runs to 14 residues. The V end was cut by 0 bases, the J end by 4 bases, with 10 bases between. CDR3 bases: TGTGCCAGCAGCGTAGCTGACACCCCCTATGGCTACACCTTC. Translating gives CASSVADTPYGYTF.

The CDR3 region has the DNA TGTGCCAGCAGTTTAGTGGGCCGACGAGAGACCCAGTACTTC. Protein sequence: CASSLVGRRETQYF. The chain employs TRBV28 and TRBJ2-5; no definite D call. Germline V lookup: CDR1 MDHEN, CDR2 SYDVKM. Between the trimmed V and J ends, which lost 2 bases and 4 bases, there was a span of 11 bases. The CDR3 contains 14 residues.

This sequence joins TRBV5-6 and TRBJ1-1; D is possibly TRBD1 (5 bases). The V end lost 2 bases, the J end lost 1 base, and 12 bases lay between the germline ends. The CDR3 loop spans 15 amino acids. Germline loops: CDR1 SGHDT, CDR2 YYEEEE. CDR3 nucleotide sequence: TGTGCCAGCAGCTTATGGGGGGTGCGGAACACTGAAGCTTTCTTT. Translated: CASSLWGVRNTEAFF. Using reference TRBV5-6 and TRBJ1-1 for the parts outside the CDR3, the full variable domain is DAGVTQSPTHLIKTRGQQVTLRCSPKSGHDTVSWYQQALGQGPQFIFQYYEEEERQRGNFPDRFSGHQFPNYSSELNVNALLLGDSALYLCASSLWGVRNTEAFFGQGTRLTVV.

The chain employs TRBV7-6 and TRBJ1-3; 7 bases are shared with TRBD1. The CDR3 loop spans 17 amino acids. From germline, CDR1 is SGHVS and CDR2 FNYEAQ. V trimming: 4 bases; J trimming: 0 bases; junction bases outside the gene matches: 9. In nucleotides, the CDR3 is TGTGCCAGCAGCTCACAGGACAGGCCGACCTCTGGAAACACCATATATTTT. Translated, it gives CASSSQDRPTSGNTIYF.

This chain joins TRBV9 and TRBJ1-1; 7 bases are shared with TRBD1. Trimming at V came to 3 bases and at J to 4 bases, leaving 12 bases not matched to a gene. The CDR3 is 16 amino acids. Germline-derived CDR1 and CDR2 are SGDLS and YYNGEE. The CDR3 region is CASSAPDRRGITEAFF. The CDR3 region has the DNA TGTGCCAGCAGCGCCCCGGACAGGCGTGGGATCACTGAAGCTTTCTTT.

The chain employs TRBV9 and TRBJ2-1; 14 bases map to TRBD2. The CDR3 is made up of 17 amino acids. V was clipped by 3 bases and J by 4 bases; unmatched bases: 6. CDR1 SGDLS and CDR2 YYNGEE come from the germline V gene. The CDR3 region has the DNA TGTGCCAGCAGCGCGACTAGCGGGAGGGGATTATACAATGAGCAGTTCTTC. This gives the protein CASSATSGRGLYNEQFF.

The chain has TRBV6-5 and TRBJ1-1; D call uncertain. Germline V gene data show CDR1 as MNHEY and CDR2 as SVGAGI. Deletions cut 1 base from V and 6 bases from J, with 12 bases between. This CDR3 region has 14 residues. CDR3 nucleotide sequence: TGTGCCAGCAGTTACTTCGGGTATCCTTCTGAAGCTTTCTTT. Translating gives CASSYFGYPSEAFF.

As DNA, the CDR3 is TGTGCTAGTGGTTTGGTACTTGTGGGAGGCGAGAAAAGGCAAGCGGAACACAATGAGCAGTTCTTC. Protein sequence: CASGLVLVGGEKRQAEHNEQFF. The chain combines TRBV12-5 with TRBJ2-1, with D maybe TRBD2 (6 bases). Trimming shortened V by 0 bases and J by 5 bases, and 32 bases separated the two germline ends. CDR1 LGHNT and CDR2 FRNRAP come from the germline V gene. The CDR3 runs to 22 residues.

The V call is TRBV18, the J call TRBJ1-1, with 7 bases identical to TRBD1. V gave up 2 bases and J gave up 0 bases; unmatched junction bases: 9. Germline CDR1 and CDR2: KGHSH and LQKENI. This CDR3 is built from 17 residues. As DNA, the CDR3 is TGTGCCAGCTCACCAATCAGGGGGACAGCCATGAACACTGAAGCTTTCTTT. Its protein is CASSPIRGTAMNTEAFF. The whole variable domain, filled in from reference TRBV18 and TRBJ1-1, reads NAGVMQNPRHLVRRRGQEARLRCSPMKGHSHVYWYRQLPEEGLKFMVYLQKENIIDESGMPKERFSAEFPKEGPSILRIQQVVRGDSAAYFCASSPIRGTAMNTEAFFGQGTRLTVV.

The rearrangement links TRBV9 to TRBJ2-2; perhaps TRBD1 as D (5 bases). Germline assignment: CDR1 SGDLS and CDR2 YYNGEE. CDR3 length: 14 amino acids. V gave up 2 bases and J gave up 1 base, with 6 bases separating them. The CDR3: CASSVTGNTGELFF. CDR3 bases: TGTGCCAGCAGCGTCACAGGGAACACCGGGGAGCTGTTTTTT.

The V call is TRBV5-4, the J call TRBJ2-7; 13 bases match TRBD2. The germline V gene encodes CDR1 SGHNT and CDR2 YYREEE (reference sequence). This CDR3 has 16 amino acids. V shed 2 bases, J shed 2 bases, and the junction held 4 bases outside the gene matches. The CDR3 sequence: CASSLGTSGMTYEQYF. The CDR3 nucleotides are TGTGCCAGCAGCTTAGGGACTAGCGGGATGACCTACGAGCAGTACTTC.

The gene calls are TRBV6-5 and TRBJ1-3; possibly TRBD1 for D (6 bases). V gave up 0 bases and J gave up 4 bases, with 13 bases separating them. This CDR3 spans 16 amino acids. The germline gives CDR1 MNHEY, CDR2 SVGAGI. The CDR3 DNA follows: TGTGCCAGCAGTTACTCCCCCCCAGGGGACGGAAACACCATATATTTT. It is translated as CASSYSPPGDGNTIYF.

The chain has TRBV9 and TRBJ2-7; the D gene is possibly TRBD1 (5 bases). Germline V gene sequence: CDR1 SGDLS, CDR2 YYNGEE. The V end was cut by 0 bases, the J end by 6 bases, with 13 bases between. The CDR3 has 14 residues. Written as DNA, the CDR3 is TGTGCCAGCAGCGTAGAGGGGAAAGGGCTCGAGCAGTACTTC. It specifies CASSVEGKGLEQYF.

V and J are TRBV14 and TRBJ1-1, with no clear D. Trimming took off 1 base at V and 4 bases at J, with 10 bases between the two ends. The germline gives CDR1 SGHDN, CDR2 FVKESK. CDR3 size: 14 residues. The DNA for the CDR3 is TGTGCCAGCAGCCAAGTGATAGGGTTCACTGAAGCTTTCTTT. This sequence encodes CASSQVIGFTEAFF.

This clone was detected only a few times. The chain links TRBV10-1 to TRBJ1-2; D unclear. The CDR3 consists of 12 residues. V lost 11 bases and J 2 bases, leaving 12 bases between the germline ends. CDR1 is WNHNN and CDR2 is SYGVQD in the germline V gene (reference sequence). The CDR3 is CAPTVLNYGYTF. The CDR3 DNA sequence: TGCGCCCCCACAGTTCTAAACTATGGCTACACCTTC.

The chain has TRBV20-1 and TRBJ1-2, with D possibly being TRBD1 (5 bases). Trimming pared 3 bases from V and 6 bases from J, leaving 23 bases between. Germline CDR1 and CDR2: DFQATT and SNEGSKA (reference sequence). CDR3 size: 16 residues. The CDR3 reads CSASLGFGKGADGYTF. Written as DNA, the CDR3 is TGCAGTGCTAGTCTTGGCTTTGGTAAAGGGGCGGATGGCTACACCTTC.

In DNA form, the CDR3 reads TGTGCCAGCAGTTTCAGGACAGGGGGCACAGATACGCAGTATTTT. It yields the protein CASSFRTGGTDTQYF. This rearrangement joins TRBV28 to TRBJ2-3; TRBD1 matches at 9 bases. The length of the CDR3 is 15 residues. Germline assignment: CDR1 MDHEN and CDR2 SYDVKM. J gave up 1 base and V 3 bases, and 2 bases lay outside the gene matches.

This sequence joins TRBV3-1 (or the pseudogene TRBV3-2) and TRBJ1-4; no firm D call. The germline V and J ends were trimmed by 4 bases and 3 bases, with 12 bases remaining between them. CDR1 LGHDT and CDR2 YNNKEL come from the germline V gene (reference sequence). This CDR3 contains 15 residues. The CDR3 DNA sequence: TGTGCCAGCAGCCCAGGCCAGTCAGCTAATGAAAAACTGTTTTTT. Amino acids: CASSPGQSANEKLFF.

V gene TRBV7-3 combines with J gene TRBJ1-1, with D unresolved. Trimming left V 1 base short and J 0 bases short, with 3 bases between. Germline V gene data show CDR1 as SGHTA and CDR2 as FQGTGA. This CDR3 comprises 13 residues. The CDR3 DNA reads TGTGCCAGCAGCTTAAGATTGAACACTGAAGCTTTCTTT. Encoded protein: CASSLRLNTEAFF.